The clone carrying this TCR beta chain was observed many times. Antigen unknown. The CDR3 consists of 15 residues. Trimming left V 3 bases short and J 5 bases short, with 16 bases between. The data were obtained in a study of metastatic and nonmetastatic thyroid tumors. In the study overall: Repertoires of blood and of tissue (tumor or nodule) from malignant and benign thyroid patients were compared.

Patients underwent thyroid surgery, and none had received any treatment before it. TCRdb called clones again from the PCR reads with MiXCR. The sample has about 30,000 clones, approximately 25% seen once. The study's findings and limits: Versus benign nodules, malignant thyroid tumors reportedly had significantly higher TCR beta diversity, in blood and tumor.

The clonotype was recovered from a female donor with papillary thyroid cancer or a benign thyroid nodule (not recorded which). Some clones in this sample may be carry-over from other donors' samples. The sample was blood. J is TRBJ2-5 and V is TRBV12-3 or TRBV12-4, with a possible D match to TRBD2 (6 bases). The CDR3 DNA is TGTGCCAGCAGTTTGGTGCGGGGTGATGGGGAGACCCAGTACTTC. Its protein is CASSLVRGDGETQYF.